These 5 T cell receptor beta chains originate from one sample sequenced in a study of cytomegalovirus exposure and HLA in healthy donors. The study ran its PCR with 60 Vbeta and 13 Jbeta primers. Repertoires were generated with immunoSEQ multiplex PCR, while TCRdb's copy carries only in-frame clones and drops some. The sample contains some 150,000 clones, 80% of which appear only once. The sequencing sample was made of PBMCs. These receptor sequences come from a man aged 25-45 years in good health and CMV-seropositive.

The chain is built from TRBV5-1 and TRBJ2-7; no clear D. CDR3 length equals 15 residues. Trimming left V 1 base short and J 2 bases short, with 13 bases between. Germline V gene sequence: CDR1 SGHRS, CDR2 YFSETQ. The CDR3 region has the DNA TGCGCCAGCAGCTTGTCCGAGACAAACCCCTACGAGCAGTACTTC. This translates into CASSLSETNPYEQYF. The entire variable domain, with the rest obtained from reference TRBV5-1 and TRBJ2-7, is as follows: KAGVTQTPRYLIKTRGQQVTLSCSPISGHRSVSWYQQTPGQGLQFLFEYFSETQRNKGNFPGRFSGRQFSNSRSEMNVSTLELGDSALYLCASSLSETNPYEQYFGPGTRLTVT.

The chain has TRBV27 and TRBJ2-7; 8 bases fit TRBD2. Per the germline V gene, CDR1 is MNHEY and CDR2 is SMNVEV (reference sequence). The CDR3 is 15 residues long. The J segment lost 3 bases and the V segment lost 1 base, leaving 5 bases of the junction unmatched. The DNA for the CDR3 is TGTGCCAGCAGTTTATTACTAGCGGAGGGCTACGAGCAGTACTTC. It specifies CASSLLLAEGYEQYF.

The chain is built from TRBV5-1 and TRBJ1-5; 8 bases line up with TRBD1. J lost 5 bases, V lost 4 bases, and 5 bases had no gene match. Germline CDR1 is SGHRS and CDR2 is YFSETQ. This CDR3 contains 14 residues. Here the CDR3 DNA reads TGCGCCAGCAGCATCGGACAGGGCGATCAGCCCCAGCATTTT. This gives the protein CASSIGQGDQPQHF.

V usage is TRBV6-5 and J usage is TRBJ1-1, with a weak D call TRBD1 (6 bases). V was shortened by 5 bases and J by 4 bases, with 17 bases between the two germline ends. This CDR3 comprises 15 residues. Germline V gene data show CDR1 as MNHEY and CDR2 as SVGAGI. The CDR3 coding sequence is TGTGCCAGCAGTGGGAGGGACATTCTATCCACTGAAGCTTTCTTT. As protein: CASSGRDILSTEAFF.

The chain recombines TRBV11-1 with TRBJ2-5, with 7 bases that match TRBD1. The DNA end is a closer match to TRBJ2-7, so the J assignment may be wrong. The CDR3 length is 15 residues. CDR1 and CDR2 from the germline V gene are SGHAT and FQDESV (reference sequence). CDR3 DNA: TGTGCCAGCAGCTTATCCCTCAGGGGGAACTACGAGCAGTACTTC. Its protein product is CASSLSLRGNYEQYF.